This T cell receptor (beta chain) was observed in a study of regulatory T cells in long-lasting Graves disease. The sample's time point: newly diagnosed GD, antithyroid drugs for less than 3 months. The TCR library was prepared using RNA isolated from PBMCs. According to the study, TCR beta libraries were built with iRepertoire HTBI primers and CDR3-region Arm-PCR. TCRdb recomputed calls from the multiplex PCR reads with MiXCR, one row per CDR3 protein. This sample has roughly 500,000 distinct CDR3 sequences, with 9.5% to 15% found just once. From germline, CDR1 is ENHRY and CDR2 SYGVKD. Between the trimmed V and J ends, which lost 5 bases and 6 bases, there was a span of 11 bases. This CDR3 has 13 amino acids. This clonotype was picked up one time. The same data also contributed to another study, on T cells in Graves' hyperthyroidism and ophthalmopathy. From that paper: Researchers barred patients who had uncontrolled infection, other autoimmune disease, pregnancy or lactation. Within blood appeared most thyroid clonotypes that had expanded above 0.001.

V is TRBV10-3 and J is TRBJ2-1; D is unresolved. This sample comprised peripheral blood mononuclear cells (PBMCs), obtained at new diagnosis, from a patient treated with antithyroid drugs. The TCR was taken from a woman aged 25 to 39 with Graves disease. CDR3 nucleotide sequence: TGTGCCATCAGTCAATCCCCTCGCAATGAGCAGTTCTTC. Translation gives CAISQSPRNEQFF.